Below, 30 T cell receptor beta chains from the same sample are listed, as sequenced in a study of long-term antiretroviral therapy in people with HIV. At survey level, the immunoSEQ assay was run in its v3.0 version. The assay was immunoSEQ multiplex PCR, and TCRdb's table has in-frame clones only and misses some. The table lists tens of thousands of clones, 85% to 95% of them singletons, with roughly 3.6% in the top ten. This sample comprised unsorted PBMCs, obtained 4.1 years after starting antiretroviral therapy. These receptors all stem from a woman in her forties or fifties with HIV.

This rearrangement joins TRBV6-5 to TRBJ2-7; the D is unclear. This CDR3 region has 12 residues. CDR1 and CDR2 (germline): MNHEY, SVGAGI. V lost 5 bases to trimming and J lost 5 bases, with 10 bases between them. The CDR3, as DNA: TGTGCCAGCAGTCTCCCTGTCGACGAGCAGTACTTC. Translated, it gives CASSLPVDEQYF.

The V call is TRBV2, the J call TRBJ1-1; unclear D gene. The V and J ends lost 4 bases and 8 bases respectively, with 5 bases between them. This CDR3 is built from 10 residues. Germline V CDR1 and CDR2: SNHLY, FYNNEI. The CDR3 sequence is CASSVIEAFF. In nucleotides, the CDR3 is TGTGCCAGCAGTGTCATAGAAGCTTTCTTT. The variable domain in full, with the rest retrieved from reference TRBV2 and TRBJ1-1, is EPEVTQTPSHQVTQMGQEVILRCVPISNHLYFYWYRQILGQKVEFLVSFYNNEISEKSEIFDDQFSVERPDGSNFTLKIRSTKLEDSAMYFCASSVIEAFFGQGTRLTVV.

V and J are TRBV2 and TRBJ1-5; D might be TRBD1 (5 bases). Germline V CDR1 and CDR2: SNHLY, FYNNEI. Between the trimmed V and J ends, which lost 6 bases and 3 bases, there was a span of 12 bases. This CDR3 is 14 amino acids long. The CDR3 spells CASSPQGLNQPQHF. The CDR3 DNA reads TGTGCCAGCAGCCCCCAGGGACTCAATCAGCCCCAGCATTTT.

V gene TRBV18 combines with J gene TRBJ2-6; 9 bases line up with TRBD1. V lost 5 bases to trimming and J lost 2 bases; unmatched junction nucleotides: 7. This CDR3 region has 17 residues. The germline V gene has CDR1 KGHSH and CDR2 LQKENI. CDR3 DNA sequence: TGTGCCAGCTCAAAACAGGGGGCTTACGCTGGGGCCAACGTCCTGACTTTC. This translates into CASSKQGAYAGANVLTF.

CDR3: CAWSGSSGGGAYNEQFF. The DNA of the CDR3 is TGTGCCTGGAGCGGTTCTAGCGGGGGGGGCGCCTACAATGAGCAGTTCTTC. The V call is TRBV30, the J call TRBJ2-1; 12 positions match TRBD2. This CDR3 region has 17 residues. Germline values: CDR1 GTSNPN, CDR2 SVGIG (reference sequence). V lost 3 bases and J lost 2; bases outside the gene matches: 8. The full variable domain, its missing parts supplied by reference TRBV30 and TRBJ2-1, is SQTIHQWPATLVQPVGSPLSLECTVEGTSNPNLYWYRQAAGRGLQLLFYSVGIGQISSEVPQNLSASRPQDRQFILSSKKLLLSDSGFYLCAWSGSSGGGAYNEQFFGPGTRLTVL.

This chain links TRBV7-9 with TRBJ2-2; 7 bases map to TRBD2. The V gene's germline CDR1 is SEHNR and CDR2 FQNEAQ (reference sequence). This CDR3 spans 15 amino acids. With V trimmed by 6 bases and J by 3 bases, 7 bases remained unmatched. Written as DNA, the CDR3 is TGTGCCAGCAGTTCGACTAGCCCTGACACCGGGGAGCTGTTTTTT. This translates into CASSSTSPDTGELFF. Full variable domain (missing parts from reference TRBV7-9 and TRBJ2-2): DTGVSQNPRHKITKRGQNVTFRCDPISEHNRLYWYRQTLGQGPEFLTYFQNEAQLEKSRLLSDRFSAERPKGSFSTLEIQRTEQGDSAMYLCASSSTSPDTGELFFGEGSRLTVL.

The rearrangement joins TRBV6-1 to TRBJ1-1; D possibly corresponds to TRBD1 (6 bases). Trimming cost V 5 bases and J 11 bases, with 24 bases left between them. The CDR3 has 15 amino acids. Germline V gives CDR1 MNHNS, CDR2 SASEGT. CDR3 nucleotide sequence: TGTGCCAGCAGTCAAGAAGGTGGACAGATTTTGGACGCTTTCTTT. Its translation is CASSQEGGQILDAFF.

The genes are TRBV29-1 and TRBJ2-5, with TRBD1 matching 8 bases. V lost 6 bases, J lost 5 bases, and 5 bases stayed unmatched. CDR1 SQVTM and CDR2 ANQGSEA come from the germline V gene. There are 12 residues in the CDR3. CDR3 loop: CSVQGADETQYF. DNA of the CDR3: TGCAGCGTCCAGGGGGCTGATGAGACCCAGTACTTC.

The chain recombines TRBV7-9 with TRBJ1-3; D unclear. Trimming removed 3 bases at V and 6 bases at J, with 12 bases between. CDR3 length: 14 amino acids. Germline assignment: CDR1 SEHNR and CDR2 FQNEAQ (reference sequence). DNA for the CDR3: TGTGCCAGCAGCTTGTTCGACACGTCAAACACCATATATTTT. It specifies CASSLFDTSNTIYF.

V and J are TRBV30 and TRBJ1-2, with 7 nucleotides matching TRBD1. Trimming at V came to 1 base and at J to 3 bases, leaving 2 bases not matched to a gene. Germline CDR1 reads GTSNPN; CDR2 reads SVGIG (reference sequence). The CDR3 is 13 amino acids. In DNA, the CDR3 is TGTGCCTGGAGTGGCGGACAGGACTATGGCTACACCTTC. This translates into CAWSGGQDYGYTF.

Only one count was recorded for this clone. Mismatch with germline at one junction end may stem from a read error. The rearrangement links TRBV2 to TRBJ1-6; 7 bases match TRBD1. This CDR3 comprises 17 residues. Germline CDR1 SNHLY, CDR2 FYNNEI. The CDR3 DNA is TGTGCCAGCACTGAACAGGGGCTTTCGTCCTATAATTCACCCCTCCACTTT. It specifies CASTEQGLSSYNSPLHF.

The V gene is TRBV10-3, the J gene TRBJ2-6; D might be TRBD2 (5 bases). Trimming stripped 4 bases from V and 1 base from J, with 11 bases between. The CDR3 runs 16 residues. Germline lookup yields CDR1 ENHRY and CDR2 SYGVKD. In DNA form, the CDR3 reads TGTGCCATCAGTGGGGCACGGGGATCTGGGGCCAACGTCCTGACTTTC. The encoded protein is CAISGARGSGANVLTF.

The chain combines TRBV18 with TRBJ1-5; D is uncertain. Trimming took off 4 bases at V and 5 bases at J, with 15 bases between the two ends. CDR1 is KGHSH, CDR2 LQKENI, per germline. This CDR3 region has 15 residues. CDR3: CASSLYAPMDQPQHF. DNA for the CDR3: TGTGCCAGCTCACTCTACGCCCCGATGGATCAGCCCCAGCATTTT. The whole variable domain, filled in from reference TRBV18 and TRBJ1-5, reads NAGVMQNPRHLVRRRGQEARLRCSPMKGHSHVYWYRQLPEEGLKFMVYLQKENIIDESGMPKERFSAEFPKEGPSILRIQQVVRGDSAAYFCASSLYAPMDQPQHFGDGTRLSIL.

This clone appeared a single time. V gene TRBV29-1 combines with J gene TRBJ2-5, with D tentatively TRBD2 (6 bases). Germline lookup yields CDR1 SQVTM and CDR2 ANQGSEA. The CDR3 extends over 12 amino acids. Trimming took 7 bases from V and 1 from J, leaving 10 bases between them. CDR3 sequence reads: CSGYSGQETQYF. The CDR3 DNA reads TGCAGCGGTTATAGCGGCCAAGAGACCCAGTACTTC.

The count of this clone is one. The V and J genes are TRBV5-6 and TRBJ1-2; the D is unclear. The CDR3 has 12 residues. Germline CDR1 is SGHDT and CDR2 is YYEEEE. Deletions cut 2 bases from V and 2 bases from J, with 4 bases between. This CDR3 reads CASSFRNYGYTF. CDR3 nucleotides: TGTGCCAGCAGCTTTCGAAACTATGGCTACACCTTC.

The J gene is TRBJ2-7, the V gene TRBV5-1; D is uncertain. CDR3 length equals 13 residues. V was cut by 1 base and J by 2 bases, with 7 bases left in between. Germline CDR1 reads SGHRS; CDR2 reads YFSETQ. This CDR3 reads CASSLSLAYEQYF. CDR3 DNA: TGCGCCAGCAGCTTGAGTCTGGCCTACGAGCAGTACTTC.

The rearrangement joins TRBV6-1 to TRBJ2-7, with D perhaps matching TRBD1 or TRBD2 (5 bases each). The CDR3 has 13 residues. V was clipped by 5 bases and J by 0 bases, with 8 bases between them. Germline CDR1 is MNHNS and CDR2 is SASEGT. CDR3 nucleotide sequence: TGTGCCAGCAGTCGGGACCCCTCCTACGAGCAGTACTTC. Translation gives CASSRDPSYEQYF.

This CDR3 is CASSEIAGTGLENEQFF. The CDR3 coding sequence is TGTGCCAGCAGCGAAATCGCCGGGACAGGGCTGGAAAATGAGCAGTTCTTC. The chain recombines TRBV9 with TRBJ2-1, with TRBD1 matching 9 bases. J was trimmed by 7 bases and V by 3 bases; bases with no gene match: 14. The germline V gene encodes CDR1 SGDLS and CDR2 YYNGEE. There are 17 residues in the CDR3.

The CDR3 sequence: CASSSSGGANEQFF. CDR3 in DNA: TGTGCCAGCAGCTCTAGCGGGGGGGCGAATGAGCAGTTCTTC. V usage is TRBV7-2 and J usage is TRBJ2-1, with 12 bases matching TRBD2. The germline V gene has CDR1 SGHTA and CDR2 FQGNSA. With 4 bases clipped from V and 7 bases from J, the junction kept 2 bases outside the gene matches. The CDR3 is 14 residues long.

This chain links TRBV15 with TRBJ2-7; no clear D gene. The V gene's germline CDR1 is LNHNV and CDR2 YYDKDF (reference sequence). Deletions cut 0 bases from V and 7 bases from J, with 13 bases between. The CDR3 length is 14 residues. This chain's CDR3 is CATSREHLSWEQYF. CDR3 nucleotides: TGTGCCACCAGCAGAGAACACTTATCTTGGGAGCAGTACTTC.

This chain joins TRBV7-3 and TRBJ2-3, with 11 positions matching TRBD1. Germline V gene data show CDR1 as SGHTA and CDR2 as FQGTGA. The ends lost 2 bases at V and 4 bases at J; junction bases unmatched: 5. This CDR3 has 16 amino acids. CDR3 region: CASSLAGTGGSDTQYF. The CDR3 DNA follows: TGTGCCAGCAGCTTAGCCGGGACAGGGGGGTCAGATACGCAGTATTTT. Together with reference TRBV7-3 and TRBJ2-3, the CDR3 gives the full variable domain: GAGVSQTPSNKVTEKGKYVELRCDPISGHTALYWYRQSLGQGPEFLIYFQGTGAADDSGLPNDRFFAVRPEGSVSTLKIQRTERGDSAVYLCASSLAGTGGSDTQYFGPGTRLTVL.

The chain recombines TRBV5-4 with TRBJ2-3; 8 positions match TRBD2. CDR1 is SGHNT, CDR2 YYREEE, per germline (reference sequence). The CDR3 contains 15 residues. The junction had 4 bases not matched to a gene; V was cut back by 3 bases and J by 1 base. The CDR3 spells CASSSGGRGTDTQYF. Here the CDR3 DNA reads TGTGCCAGCAGCTCGGGGGGGCGGGGCACAGATACGCAGTATTTT.

V usage is TRBV5-1 and J usage is TRBJ1-5; weak D call: TRBD1 (6 bases). Germline V lookup: CDR1 SGHRS, CDR2 YFSETQ. V lost 0 bases to trimming and J lost 7 bases, with 11 bases between them. This CDR3 has 14 amino acids. The CDR3 loop is CASSLDGGQQPQHF. Written as DNA, the CDR3 is TGCGCCAGCAGCTTGGACGGGGGGCAACAGCCCCAGCATTTT.

This chain connects TRBV7-8 to TRBJ2-5; D ambiguous. V was trimmed by 0 bases and J by 10 bases, leaving 6 bases between them. The CDR3 extends over 11 amino acids. Looked up from germline, CDR1 is SGHVS and CDR2 is FQNEAQ. CDR3 region: CASSLAGIQYF. The CDR3 DNA sequence: TGTGCCAGCAGCTTAGCAGGGATCCAGTACTTC.

The chain recombines TRBV29-1 with TRBJ1-1; D remains unclear. The germline CDR1 and CDR2 sequences are SQVTM and ANQGSEA. V lost 4 bases and J 7 bases, leaving 16 bases between the germline ends. This CDR3 has 13 amino acids. CDR3 protein: CSVVVRNYLEAFF. As DNA, the CDR3 is TGCAGCGTTGTAGTTCGGAACTATCTTGAAGCTTTCTTT.

The chain is built from TRBV6-5 and TRBJ1-4; possibly TRBD1 for D (5 bases). V lost 6 bases, J lost 0 bases, and 11 bases lay in between. The CDR3 has 15 amino acids. CDR1 and CDR2 (germline): MNHEY, SVGAGI. CDR3 sequence (DNA): TGTGCCAGCAGGGGGGGAGGGGCAACTAATGAAAAACTGTTTTTT. It codes for CASRGGGATNEKLFF.

The chain has TRBV2 and TRBJ1-5, with TRBD1 identical over 7 bases. The CDR3 runs 15 residues. The germline gives CDR1 SNHLY, CDR2 FYNNEI. The V and J ends lost 6 bases and 7 bases, in that order; junction bases with no gene match: 12. CDR3: CASSHRKDREQPQHF. CDR3 in DNA: TGTGCCAGCAGCCACAGGAAAGACAGGGAGCAGCCCCAGCATTTT.

The J gene is TRBJ2-3, the V gene TRBV5-1; TRBD2 matches at 13 bases. Germline-derived CDR1 and CDR2 are SGHRS and YFSETQ. V was clipped by 4 bases and J by 4 bases; unmatched bases: 3. There are 15 residues in the CDR3. DNA for the CDR3: TGCGCCAGCAGCCCGGGACTAGCGGGATCAGATACGCAGTATTTT. Amino acids: CASSPGLAGSDTQYF.

This CDR3 is CAISEATVSGTNTIYF. CDR3 DNA: TGTGCCATCAGTGAAGCTACGGTCTCCGGAACGAACACCATATATTTT. The rearrangement joins TRBV10-3 to TRBJ1-3; D is uncertain. V lost 3 bases, J lost 7 bases, and 19 bases lay in between. The CDR3 is 16 residues long. CDR1 is ENHRY, CDR2 SYGVKD, per germline.

This clone was seen more than once but under ten times. The rearrangement links TRBV5-1 to TRBJ1-4, with D maybe TRBD1 (6 bases). Between the trimmed V and J ends, which lost 4 bases and 0 bases, there was a span of 10 bases. Germline CDR1 reads SGHRS; CDR2 reads YFSETQ. The CDR3 extends over 15 amino acids. This CDR3 is CASSPWTATNEKLFF. The CDR3, as DNA: TGCGCCAGCAGCCCCTGGACAGCAACTAATGAAAAACTGTTTTTT. Filled out from reference TRBV5-1 and TRBJ1-4, the complete variable domain reads KAGVTQTPRYLIKTRGQQVTLSCSPISGHRSVSWYQQTPGQGLQFLFEYFSETQRNKGNFPGRFSGRQFSNSRSEMNVSTLELGDSALYLCASSPWTATNEKLFFGSGTQLSVL.